This T cell receptor (beta chain) was captured by sequencing in a study of blood T cell repertoires in COVID-19. As for the study in general: Acute-phase and convalescent COVID-19 samples originated in the United States, Italy and Spain. T cells, B-cell-depleted T cells, or PBMCs provided the cDNA or gDNA that served as material.

The germline V gene has CDR1 GTSNPN and CDR2 SVGIG (reference sequence). V was clipped by 4 bases and J by 3 bases; unmatched bases: 9. CDR3 length: 14 residues. Original analysis: Amplification from reference gene primers served as the basis for estimated nucleated cell counts. Data came from immunoSEQ multiplex PCR; TCRdb stores just in-frame clones and leaves some out. V and J calls and clone size come straight from that table; D and trimming were deduced from the DNA. Among approximately 120,000 clones, approximately 80% were seen once, and the ten largest hold 7.9%. V usage is TRBV30 and J usage is TRBJ2-7; 7 bases agree with TRBD1. The clonotype was recovered from a woman aged 80 or older with active or convalescent COVID-19. Material for sequencing was peripheral blood. The CDR3 protein is CAWTTGTPFYEQYF. DNA of the CDR3: TGTGCCTGGACGACAGGGACCCCCTTCTACGAGCAGTACTTC.